The 9 T cell receptor beta chains below all came from one sample that was sequenced in a study of CD8+ T cells in alopecia areata. Sequencing relied on a cDNA template that was reverse transcribed from extracted RNA. Repertoires were generated with immunoSEQ multiplex PCR, while TCRdb's copy carries only in-frame clones and drops some. The table lists 140,000 to 150,000 clones, nearly 55% of them singletons, with more than 15% in the top ten. Documented treatment: oral pan-JAK inhibitor, 5-10 mg twice daily. The sample here was CD8+ T cells sorted from blood, taken at week 4, from a patient treated with tofacitinib. Receptors were obtained from a human donor with alopecia areata.

J is TRBJ1-1 and V is TRBV30; 9 bases agree with TRBD1. With 6 bases clipped from V and 1 base from J, the junction kept 6 bases outside the gene matches. The CDR3 consists of 14 residues. Looked up from germline, CDR1 is GTSNPN and CDR2 is SVGIG (reference sequence). The CDR3 region has the DNA TGTGCCTGCTCGCGGGGACAGGGGAACACTGAAGCTTTCTTT. It codes for CACSRGQGNTEAFF.

This chain links TRBV10-2 with TRBJ2-7, with TRBD1 identical over 7 bases. V lost 7 bases and J lost 3; bases outside the gene matches: 9. The CDR3 has 14 residues. Germline V lookup: CDR1 WSHSY, CDR2 SAAADI. CDR3 sequence reads: CASTPDRVDYEQYF. CDR3 sequence (DNA): TGCGCCAGCACTCCTGACAGGGTTGACTACGAGCAGTACTTC.

In this sample, this clone turned up a few times. The rearrangement joins TRBV27 to TRBJ2-7; D perhaps matches TRBD1 (8 bases). Germline CDR1 and CDR2: MNHEY and SMNVEV (reference sequence). The V end lost 6 bases, the J end lost 1 base, and 13 bases lay between the germline ends. The CDR3 runs 14 residues. CDR3 in amino acids: CASRQGGISYEQYF. The CDR3 coding sequence is TGTGCCAGCAGACAGGGGGGGATATCCTACGAGCAGTACTTC.

The V and J genes are TRBV7-6 and TRBJ2-1, with 16 bases fitting TRBD2. The J segment lost 8 bases and the V segment lost 2 bases, leaving 12 bases of the junction unmatched. The CDR3 sequence is 19 residues long. CDR1 and CDR2 from the germline V gene are SGHVS and FNYEAQ. CDR3: CASSLKPGLAGGHVDEQFF. The CDR3 DNA sequence: TGTGCCAGCAGCTTAAAACCGGGACTAGCGGGGGGGCATGTGGATGAGCAGTTCTTC.

The rearrangement uses TRBV5-6 and TRBJ1-6; D is perhaps TRBD1 (5 bases). The germline V and J ends were trimmed by 10 bases and 15 bases, with 17 bases remaining between them. Germline CDR1 reads SGHDT; CDR2 reads YYEEEE. This CDR3 is built from 11 residues. CDR3 in DNA: TGTGCCTCGGGGGAAGGGCGTGGCCTCCACTTT. This sequence encodes CASGEGRGLHF.

This chain uses TRBV29-1 with TRBJ1-1; 7 bases match TRBD1. CDR1 is SQVTM, CDR2 ANQGSEA, per germline. V trimming: 8 bases; J trimming: 5 bases; junction bases outside the gene matches: 11. The CDR3 totals 13 residues. CDR3 in amino acids: CSTWDSGWTEAFF. For the CDR3, the DNA is TGCAGCACATGGGACAGTGGGTGGACTGAAGCTTTCTTT. Looking up the rest from reference TRBV29-1 and TRBJ1-1 gives the full variable domain: SAVISQKPSRDICQRGTSLTIQCQVDSQVTMMFWYRQQPGQSLTLIATANQGSEATYESGFVIDKFPISRPNLTFSTLTVSNMSPEDSSIYLCSTWDSGWTEAFFGQGTRLTVV.

This clone has a handful of counts. The chain joins TRBV30 to TRBJ1-2; D call uncertain. This CDR3 comprises 10 residues. Germline V CDR1 and CDR2: GTSNPN, SVGIG (reference sequence). The chain's CDR3 is CALAWSGYTF. The CDR3 region has the DNA TGTGCTCTGGCCTGGAGCGGCTACACCTTC.

The chain uses TRBV29-1 and TRBJ2-5; unclear D gene. The germline V gene has CDR1 SQVTM and CDR2 ANQGSEA. V lost 3 bases to trimming and J lost 6 bases, with 8 bases between them. The CDR3 is 11 residues long. The CDR3 coding sequence is TGCAGCGTTGATCGAAGTCAGACCCAGTACTTC. Translation: CSVDRSQTQYF.

This chain joins TRBV4-1 and TRBJ1-1; D unresolved. The V and J ends lost 3 bases and 0 bases respectively, with 5 bases between them. From germline, CDR1 is MGHRA and CDR2 YSYEKL. This CDR3 contains 13 residues. This chain's CDR3 is CASSHGVNTEAFF. CDR3 in DNA: TGCGCCAGCAGCCACGGGGTGAACACTGAAGCTTTCTTT.